This T cell receptor (beta chain) was captured by sequencing in a study of blood T cell repertoires in COVID-19. As for the study in general: The United States, Italy and Spain were the sources of the acute and convalescent COVID-19 samples. The analysed material was cDNA or gDNA that came from T cells, B-cell-depleted T cells, or PBMCs.

The germline V gene has CDR1 SQVTM and CDR2 ANQGSEA. Trimming removed 3 bases at V and 4 bases at J, with 10 bases between. This CDR3 spans 13 amino acids. Clones were sequenced by immunoSEQ multiplex PCR, and TCRdb holds only the in-frame ones, with some missing. This repertoire shows about 84,000 clones, about four fifths found once; its top ten account for roughly a sixth. The sequence came from a woman aged 80 or over with acute or convalescent COVID-19. Input material: peripheral blood. V usage is TRBV29-1 and J usage is TRBJ1-3; perhaps TRBD1 as D (5 bases). The CDR3 loop is CSVDGTLGNTIYF. The CDR3 DNA reads as TGCAGCGTTGATGGGACTCTCGGAAACACCATATATTTT. The variable domain in full, with the rest retrieved from reference TRBV29-1 and TRBJ1-3, is SAVISQKPSRDICQRGTSLTIQCQVDSQVTMMFWYRQQPGQSLTLIATANQGSEATYESGFVIDKFPISRPNLTFSTLTVSNMSPEDSSIYLCSVDGTLGNTIYFGEGSWLTVV.